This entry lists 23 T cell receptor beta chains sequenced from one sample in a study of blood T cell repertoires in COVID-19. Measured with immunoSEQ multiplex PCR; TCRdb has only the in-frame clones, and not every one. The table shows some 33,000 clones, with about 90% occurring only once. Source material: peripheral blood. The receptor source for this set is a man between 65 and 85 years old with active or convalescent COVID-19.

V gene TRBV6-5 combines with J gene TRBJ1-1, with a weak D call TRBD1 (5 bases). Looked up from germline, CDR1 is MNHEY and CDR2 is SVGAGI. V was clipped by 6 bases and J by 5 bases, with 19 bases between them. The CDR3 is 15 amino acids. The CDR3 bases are TGTGCCAGCAGCCCCGGCCGAAGGGGTAGGACTGAAGCTTTCTTT. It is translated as CASSPGRRGRTEAFF.

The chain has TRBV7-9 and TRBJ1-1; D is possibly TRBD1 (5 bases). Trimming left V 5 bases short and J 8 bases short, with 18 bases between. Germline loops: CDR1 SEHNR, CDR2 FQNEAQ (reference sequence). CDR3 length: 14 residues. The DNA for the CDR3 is TGTGCCAGCAGCCCCTTCTCCGGGGGTCCCGAAGCTTTCTTT. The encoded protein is CASSPFSGGPEAFF.

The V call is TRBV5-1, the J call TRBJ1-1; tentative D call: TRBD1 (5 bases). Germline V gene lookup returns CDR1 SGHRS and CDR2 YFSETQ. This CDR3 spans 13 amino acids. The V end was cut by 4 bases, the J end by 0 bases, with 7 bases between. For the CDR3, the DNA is TGCGCCAGCAGCCAGGGATTGAACACTGAAGCTTTCTTT. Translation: CASSQGLNTEAFF.

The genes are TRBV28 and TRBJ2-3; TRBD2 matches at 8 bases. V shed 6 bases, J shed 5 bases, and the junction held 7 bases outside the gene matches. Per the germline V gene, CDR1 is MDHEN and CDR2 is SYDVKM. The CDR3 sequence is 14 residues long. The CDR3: CASSPQLAEDTQYF. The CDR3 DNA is TGTGCCAGCAGCCCCCAACTAGCGGAAGATACGCAGTATTTT.

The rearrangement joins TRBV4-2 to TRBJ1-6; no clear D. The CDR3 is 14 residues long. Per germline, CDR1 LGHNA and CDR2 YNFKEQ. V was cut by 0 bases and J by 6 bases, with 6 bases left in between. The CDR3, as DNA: TGTGCCAGCAGCCAAGACCGCGCTAATTCACCCCTCCACTTT. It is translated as CASSQDRANSPLHF.

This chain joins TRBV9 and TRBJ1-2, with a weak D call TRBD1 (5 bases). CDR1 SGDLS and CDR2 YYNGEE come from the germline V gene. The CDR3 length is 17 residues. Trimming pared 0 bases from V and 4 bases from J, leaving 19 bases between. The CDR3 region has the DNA TGTGCCAGCAGCGTAGGGGGTGTGGTGGGGCGTATCTATGGCTACACCTTC. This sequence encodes CASSVGGVVGRIYGYTF.

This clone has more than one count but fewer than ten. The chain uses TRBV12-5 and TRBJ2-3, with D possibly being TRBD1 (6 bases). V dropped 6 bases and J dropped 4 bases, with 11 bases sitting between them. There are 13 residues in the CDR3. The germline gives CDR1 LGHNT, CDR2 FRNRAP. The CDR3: CASGTQGSDTQYF. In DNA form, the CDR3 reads TGTGCTAGTGGGACCCAGGGGTCAGATACGCAGTATTTT. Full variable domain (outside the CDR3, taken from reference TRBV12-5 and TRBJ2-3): DARVTQTPRHKVTEMGQEVTMRCQPILGHNTVFWYRQTMMQGLELLAYFRNRAPLDDSGMPKDRFSAEMPDATLATLKIQPSEPRDSAVYFCASGTQGSDTQYFGPGTRLTVL.

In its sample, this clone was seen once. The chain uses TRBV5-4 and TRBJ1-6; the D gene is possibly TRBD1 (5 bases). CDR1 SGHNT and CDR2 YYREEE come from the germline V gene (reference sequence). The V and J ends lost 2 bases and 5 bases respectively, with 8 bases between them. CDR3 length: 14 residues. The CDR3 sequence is CASSLGGDNSPLHF. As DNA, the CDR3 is TGTGCCAGCAGCTTAGGAGGGGATAATTCACCCCTCCACTTT.

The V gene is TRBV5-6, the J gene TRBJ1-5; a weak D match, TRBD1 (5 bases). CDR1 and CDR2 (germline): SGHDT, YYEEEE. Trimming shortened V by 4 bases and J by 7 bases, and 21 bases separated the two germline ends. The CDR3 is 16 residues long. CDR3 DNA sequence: TGTGCCAGCAGCCGGGGGTACACGACCAAGCCCCAGCCCCAGCATTTT. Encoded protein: CASSRGYTTKPQPQHF.

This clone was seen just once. CDR3 DNA sequence: TGTGCCGGGCAGGGGGCGGGCTATGGCTACACCTTC. Amino acids: CAGQGAGYGYTF. This chain connects TRBV2 to TRBJ1-2, with 8 bases fitting TRBD1. CDR3 length: 12 amino acids. Germline V gene data show CDR1 as SNHLY and CDR2 as FYNNEI. Trimming removed 11 bases from V and 4 bases from J; junction bases left unmatched: 6.

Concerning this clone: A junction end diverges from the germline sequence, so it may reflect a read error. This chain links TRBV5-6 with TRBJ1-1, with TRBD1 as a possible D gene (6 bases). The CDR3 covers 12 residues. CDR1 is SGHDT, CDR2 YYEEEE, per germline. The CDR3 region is CASSWRGAEAFF. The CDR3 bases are TGTGCCAGCAGCTGGCGGGGGGCTGAGGCTTTCTTT.

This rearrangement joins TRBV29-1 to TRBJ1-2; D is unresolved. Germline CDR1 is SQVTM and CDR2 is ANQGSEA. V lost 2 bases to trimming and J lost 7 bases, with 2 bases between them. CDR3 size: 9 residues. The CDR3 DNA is TGCAGCGTTGAACTTGGCTACACCTTC. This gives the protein CSVELGYTF.

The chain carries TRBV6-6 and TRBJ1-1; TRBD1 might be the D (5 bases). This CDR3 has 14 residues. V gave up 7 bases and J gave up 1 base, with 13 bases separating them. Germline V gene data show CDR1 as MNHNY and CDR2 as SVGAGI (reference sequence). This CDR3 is CASTLQASNTEAFF. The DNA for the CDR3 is TGTGCCAGCACCTTACAGGCGTCGAACACTGAAGCTTTCTTT.

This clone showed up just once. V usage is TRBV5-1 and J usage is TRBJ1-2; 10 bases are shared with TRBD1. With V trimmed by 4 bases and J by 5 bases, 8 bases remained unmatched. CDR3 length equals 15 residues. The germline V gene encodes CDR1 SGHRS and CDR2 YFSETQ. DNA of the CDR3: TGCGCCAGCAGCAAATCCGGGACAGGGGTTTATGGCTACACCTTC. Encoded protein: CASSKSGTGVYGYTF.

CDR3: CASSRTKAGGTEAFF. CDR3 DNA: TGTGCCAGCAGCCGGACCAAAGCAGGGGGCACTGAAGCTTTCTTT. This chain links TRBV6-5 with TRBJ1-1; TRBD1 matches 7 bases. The CDR3 spans 15 residues. V was pared by 6 bases and J by 4 bases, with 11 bases of the junction left unmatched. Germline V lookup: CDR1 MNHEY, CDR2 SVGAGI.

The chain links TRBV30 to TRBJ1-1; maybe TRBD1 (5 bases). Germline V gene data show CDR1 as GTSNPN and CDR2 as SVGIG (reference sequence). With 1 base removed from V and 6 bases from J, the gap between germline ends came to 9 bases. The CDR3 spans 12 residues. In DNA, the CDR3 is TGTGCCTGGAGTGGTCCGACAGCTGAAGCTTTCTTT. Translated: CAWSGPTAEAFF.

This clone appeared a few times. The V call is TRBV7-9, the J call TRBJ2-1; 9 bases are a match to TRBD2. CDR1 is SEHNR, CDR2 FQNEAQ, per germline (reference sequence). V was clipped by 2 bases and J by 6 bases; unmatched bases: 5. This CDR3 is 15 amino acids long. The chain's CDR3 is CASSLPGTSSNEQFF. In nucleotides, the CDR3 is TGTGCCAGCAGCTTACCCGGGACTAGCTCCAATGAGCAGTTCTTC.

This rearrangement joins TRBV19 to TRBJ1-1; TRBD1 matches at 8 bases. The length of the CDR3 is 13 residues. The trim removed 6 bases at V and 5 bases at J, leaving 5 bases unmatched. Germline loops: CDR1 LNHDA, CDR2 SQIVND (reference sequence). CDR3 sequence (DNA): TGTGCCAGTAGGAAAACAGGGGGAACTGAAGCTTTCTTT. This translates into CASRKTGGTEAFF. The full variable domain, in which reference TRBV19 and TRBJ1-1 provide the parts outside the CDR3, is DGGITQSPKYLFRKEGQNVTLSCEQNLNHDAMYWYRQDPGQGLRLIYYSQIVNDFQKGDIAEGYSVSREKKESFPLTVTSAQKNPTAFYLCASRKTGGTEAFFGQGTRLTVV.

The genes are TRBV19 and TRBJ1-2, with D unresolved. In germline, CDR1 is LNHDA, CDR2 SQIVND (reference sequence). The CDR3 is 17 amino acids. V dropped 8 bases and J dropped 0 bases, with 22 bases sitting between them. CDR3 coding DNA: TGTGCCAGTCTTGACAAGGCATATATCCCCCCTAACTATGGCTACACCTTC. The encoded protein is CASLDKAYIPPNYGYTF.

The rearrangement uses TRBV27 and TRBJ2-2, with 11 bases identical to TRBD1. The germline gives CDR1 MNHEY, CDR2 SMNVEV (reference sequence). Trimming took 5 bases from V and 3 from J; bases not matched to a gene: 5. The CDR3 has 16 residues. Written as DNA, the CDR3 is TGTGCCAGCAGTCCCTGGGACAGGGGGGACACCGGGGAGCTGTTTTTT. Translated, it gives CASSPWDRGDTGELFF.

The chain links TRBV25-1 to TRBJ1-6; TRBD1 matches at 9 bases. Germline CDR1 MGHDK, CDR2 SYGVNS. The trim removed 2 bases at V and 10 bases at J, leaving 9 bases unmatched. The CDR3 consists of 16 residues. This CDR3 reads CASSEPSGQGRSPLHF. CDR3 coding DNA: TGTGCCAGCAGTGAACCATCGGGACAGGGAAGGTCACCCCTCCACTTT.

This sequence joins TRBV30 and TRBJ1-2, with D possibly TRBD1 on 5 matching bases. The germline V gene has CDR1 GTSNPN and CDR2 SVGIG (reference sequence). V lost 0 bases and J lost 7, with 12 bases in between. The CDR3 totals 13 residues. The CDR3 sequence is CAWSVTRVGGYTF. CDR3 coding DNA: TGTGCCTGGAGTGTAACCAGGGTCGGTGGCTACACCTTC.

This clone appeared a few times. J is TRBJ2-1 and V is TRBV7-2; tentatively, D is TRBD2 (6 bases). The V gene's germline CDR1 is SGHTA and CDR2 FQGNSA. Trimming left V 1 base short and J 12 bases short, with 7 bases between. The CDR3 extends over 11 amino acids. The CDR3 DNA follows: TGTGCCAGCAGCTTAGACGGGGGGCAGTTCTTC. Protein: CASSLDGGQFF.